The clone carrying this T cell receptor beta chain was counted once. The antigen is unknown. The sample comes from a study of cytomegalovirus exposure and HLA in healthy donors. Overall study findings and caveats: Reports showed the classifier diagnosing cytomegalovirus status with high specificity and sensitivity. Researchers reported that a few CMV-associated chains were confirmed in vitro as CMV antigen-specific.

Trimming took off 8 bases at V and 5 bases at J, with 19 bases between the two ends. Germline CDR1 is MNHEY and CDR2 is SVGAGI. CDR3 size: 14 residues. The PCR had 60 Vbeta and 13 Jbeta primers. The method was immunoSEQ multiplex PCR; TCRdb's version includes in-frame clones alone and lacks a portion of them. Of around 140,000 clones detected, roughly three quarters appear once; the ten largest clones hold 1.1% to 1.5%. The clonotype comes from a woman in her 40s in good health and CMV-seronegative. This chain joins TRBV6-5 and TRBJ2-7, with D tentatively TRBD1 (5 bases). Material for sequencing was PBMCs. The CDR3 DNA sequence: TGTGCCAGCTACAAGGGGTCCTTTAACGACGAGCAGTACTTC. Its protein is CASYKGSFNDEQYF.